This passage covers 13 T cell receptor beta chains from one sample sequenced in a study of early T cells in non-severe SARS-CoV-2 infection. In TCRdb, the 5' RACE reads were re-called with MiXCR into one record per CDR3 protein. The sample yields around 23,000 distinct CDR3 sequences, about 5.2% seen once. The specimen sequenced was whole blood. These receptor sequences come from an adult who was a healthcare worker with PCR-confirmed SARS-CoV-2 infection or an uninfected control (not recorded which).

This clonotype has just a few counts. The J gene is TRBJ1-2, the V gene TRBV20-1; the match to TRBD1 covers 7 bases. This CDR3 has 14 amino acids. CDR1 is DFQATT and CDR2 is SNEGSKA in the germline V gene (reference sequence). The V gene end was trimmed by 5 bases and the J gene end by 8 bases; junction bases not matched to a gene: 14. CDR3 amino acids: CSAELPGTEGGYTF. The DNA for the CDR3 is TGCAGTGCTGAGCTTCCCGGGACAGAGGGAGGCTACACCTTC.

The sample holds many counts of this clonotype. The J gene is TRBJ1-5, the V gene TRBV7-9; 7 positions agree with TRBD1. The CDR3 runs to 16 residues. Germline V gives CDR1 SEHNR, CDR2 FQNEAQ (reference sequence). Germline trimming cut 3 bases from V and 2 bases from J; bases unmatched to any gene: 7. The CDR3 nucleotides read TGTGCCAGCAGCTTGGGCCAGGGGGTCGGCAATCAGCCCCAGCATTTT. Protein product: CASSLGQGVGNQPQHF.

The chain employs TRBV28 and TRBJ2-5; TRBD2 is a possible D gene (5 bases). The CDR3 runs to 13 residues. The ends were cut back, 9 bases at V and 2 bases at J, with 13 bases in the middle. Germline V CDR1 and CDR2: MDHEN, SYDVKM. The DNA for the CDR3 is TGTGCCAGTATGGGCGGGTGGCAAGAGACCCAGTACTTC. Protein product: CASMGGWQETQYF.

The sample holds many counts of this clonotype. V gene TRBV12-3 or TRBV12-4 combines with J gene TRBJ1-5; 7 nucleotides align to TRBD1. The V and J ends lost 1 base and 0 bases, in that order; junction bases with no gene match: 0. CDR3 size: 15 residues. As DNA, the CDR3 is TGTGCCAGCAGTTTAGGGACAGGTAGCAATCAGCCCCAGCATTTT. Its translation is CASSLGTGSNQPQHF.

This clonotype occurred a few times. The chain couples TRBV20-1 to TRBJ2-2, with D possibly matching TRBD1 (6 bases). Per germline, CDR1 DFQATT and CDR2 SNEGSKA (reference sequence). The CDR3 is made up of 16 amino acids. CDR3 in DNA: TGCAGCGCCCCCCTTTCGACAGGTCCATACACCGGGGAGCTGTTTTTT. It is translated as CSAPLSTGPYTGELFF.

The V gene is TRBV5-6, the J gene TRBJ2-7; TRBD1 might be the D (6 bases). Trimming shortened V by 0 bases and J by 3 bases, and 10 bases separated the two germline ends. The CDR3 contains 14 residues. CDR1 SGHDT and CDR2 YYEEEE come from the germline V gene. Written as DNA, the CDR3 is TGTGCCAGCAGCTTGGCACAGGGAATCTACGAGCAGTACTTC. Translated, it gives CASSLAQGIYEQYF.

In this sample, this clonotype turned up many times. The rearrangement joins TRBV7-6 to TRBJ2-1; possible D gene TRBD2, 5 bases. There are 13 residues in the CDR3. V was pared by 1 base and J by 4 bases, with 5 bases between. Per germline, CDR1 SGHVS and CDR2 FNYEAQ. The CDR3 DNA is TGTGCCAGCAGCTTAGGGGAGTACAATGAGCAGTTCTTC. Translated, it gives CASSLGEYNEQFF.

The sample holds a few counts of this clonotype. The V gene is TRBV9, the J gene TRBJ2-7, with D maybe TRBD2 (5 bases). The germline gives CDR1 SGDLS, CDR2 YYNGEE. This CDR3 has 14 amino acids. Trimming stripped 0 bases from V and 3 bases from J, with 10 bases between. CDR3: CASSVGPGNYEQYF. In DNA, the CDR3 is TGTGCCAGCAGCGTAGGGCCCGGGAACTACGAGCAGTACTTC.

This clonotype has a handful of counts. This chain uses TRBV6-1 with TRBJ2-7; 9 nucleotides agree with TRBD1. There are 14 residues in the CDR3. V trimming: 6 bases; J trimming: 2 bases; junction bases outside the gene matches: 5. Germline V gene sequence: CDR1 MNHNS, CDR2 SASEGT. CDR3 in DNA: TGTGCCAGCAGGACAGGACAGGGGCCCTACGAGCAGTACGTC. Translation gives CASRTGQGPYEQYV.

This clonotype was observed many times. The chain joins TRBV19 to TRBJ2-7, with D possibly called TRBD1 or TRBD2 (5 bases each). The CDR3 is 13 residues long. Trimming left V 5 bases short and J 4 bases short, with 12 bases between. In germline, CDR1 is LNHDA, CDR2 SQIVND (reference sequence). Here the CDR3 reads CASSARDGYEQYF. In DNA, the CDR3 is TGTGCCAGTAGTGCCCGGGACGGATACGAGCAGTACTTC. The variable domain in full, completed from reference TRBV19 and TRBJ2-7, reads DGGITQSPKYLFRKEGQNVTLSCEQNLNHDAMYWYRQDPGQGLRLIYYSQIVNDFQKGDIAEGYSVSREKKESFPLTVTSAQKNPTAFYLCASSARDGYEQYFGPGTRLTVT.

This clonotype appeared a few times. The chain recombines TRBV14 with TRBJ2-5; 12 nucleotides match TRBD2. The germline gives CDR1 SGHDN, CDR2 FVKESK. The CDR3 is 19 amino acids. With 1 base clipped from V and 4 bases from J, the junction kept 13 bases outside the gene matches. The CDR3 DNA follows: TGTGCCAGCAGCCAAGTACTTACGCTAGCGGGAGGGCGACGAGAGACCCAGTACTTC. This gives the protein CASSQVLTLAGGRRETQYF.

This clonotype was detected a few times. DNA of the CDR3: TGTGCCACCAGCAGAGCGGGAATCTACAATGAGCAGTTCTTC. It encodes CATSRAGIYNEQFF. This rearrangement joins TRBV15 to TRBJ2-1; tentative D call: TRBD2 (5 bases). CDR1 is LNHNV, CDR2 YYDKDF, per germline (reference sequence). This CDR3 is built from 14 residues. Deletions cut 1 base from V and 3 bases from J, with 7 bases between.

This clonotype was picked up a small number of times. The chain carries TRBV20-1 and TRBJ1-1; D may be TRBD1 (5 bases). The CDR3 is 12 residues long. Trimming shortened V by 7 bases and J by 6 bases, and 15 bases separated the two germline ends. Germline lookup yields CDR1 DFQATT and CDR2 SNEGSKA (reference sequence). CDR3 protein: CSGTDTPAEAFF. DNA of the CDR3: TGCAGTGGCACGGACACCCCAGCTGAAGCTTTCTTT.